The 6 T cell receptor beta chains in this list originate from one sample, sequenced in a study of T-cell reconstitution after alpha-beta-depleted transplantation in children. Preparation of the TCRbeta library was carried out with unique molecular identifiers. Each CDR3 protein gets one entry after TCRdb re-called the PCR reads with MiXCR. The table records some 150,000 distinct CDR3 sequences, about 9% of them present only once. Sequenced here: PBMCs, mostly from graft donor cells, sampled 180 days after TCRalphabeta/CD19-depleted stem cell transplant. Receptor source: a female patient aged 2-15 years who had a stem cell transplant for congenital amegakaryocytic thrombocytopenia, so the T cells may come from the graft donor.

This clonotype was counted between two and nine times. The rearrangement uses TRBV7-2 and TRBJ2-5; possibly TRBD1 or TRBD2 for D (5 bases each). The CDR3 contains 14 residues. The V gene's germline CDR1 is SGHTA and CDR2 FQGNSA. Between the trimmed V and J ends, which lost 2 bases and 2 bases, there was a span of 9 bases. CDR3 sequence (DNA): TGTGCCAGCAGCTTAACTTGGGGGCAAGAGACCCAGTACTTC. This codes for CASSLTWGQETQYF.

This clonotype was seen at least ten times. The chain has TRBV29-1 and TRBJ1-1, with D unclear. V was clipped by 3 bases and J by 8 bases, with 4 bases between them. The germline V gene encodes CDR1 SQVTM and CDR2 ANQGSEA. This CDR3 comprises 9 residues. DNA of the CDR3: TGCAGCGTTGACAGGGAAGCTTTCTTT. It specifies CSVDREAFF.

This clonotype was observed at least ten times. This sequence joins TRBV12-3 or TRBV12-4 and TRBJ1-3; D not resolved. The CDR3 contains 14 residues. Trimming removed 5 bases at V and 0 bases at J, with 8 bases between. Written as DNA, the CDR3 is TGTGCCAGCAGTGACACCTTCTCTGGAAACACCATATATTTT. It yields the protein CASSDTFSGNTIYF.

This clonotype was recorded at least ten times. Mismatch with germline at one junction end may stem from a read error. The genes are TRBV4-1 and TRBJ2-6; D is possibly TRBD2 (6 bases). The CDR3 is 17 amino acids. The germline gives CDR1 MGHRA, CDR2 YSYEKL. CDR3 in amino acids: CASSKPGLHSGANGLTF. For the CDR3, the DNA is TGCGCCAGCAGCAAACCGGGACTGCACTCTGGGGCCAACGGCCTGACTTTC.

The CDR3 sequence is CASSDQPQHF. CDR3 coding DNA: TGTGCCAGTTCAGATCAGCCCCAGCATTTT. The chain uses TRBV19 and TRBJ1-5; D uncertain. V lost 8 bases and J lost 5, with 4 bases in between. CDR3 length: 10 residues. Germline values: CDR1 LNHDA, CDR2 SQIVND (reference sequence).

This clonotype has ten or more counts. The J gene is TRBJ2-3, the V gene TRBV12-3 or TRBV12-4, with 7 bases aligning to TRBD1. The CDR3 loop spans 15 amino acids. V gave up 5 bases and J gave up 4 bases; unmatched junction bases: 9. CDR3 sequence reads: CASSKPGQEPDTQYF. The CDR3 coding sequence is TGTGCCAGCAGTAAACCAGGACAGGAGCCAGATACGCAGTATTTT.